The 31 T cell receptor beta chains listed next were all sequenced from one sample in a study of cytomegalovirus exposure and HLA in healthy donors. This table comes from immunoSEQ multiplex PCR, and its TCRdb copy is limited to in-frame clones, with some not included. The data show about 54,000 clones, roughly nine tenths seen once. Source material: PBMCs. The receptors shown here come from a woman younger than 30 in good health and CMV-seropositive.

CDR3 amino acids: CASSLMIAGVNTEAFF. The CDR3 nucleotides read TGTGCCAGCAGCTTAATGATTGCGGGGGTGAACACTGAAGCTTTCTTT. The V call is TRBV7-8, the J call TRBJ1-1, with a possible D match to TRBD1 (5 bases). Germline-derived CDR1 and CDR2 are SGHVS and FQNEAQ. The CDR3 loop spans 16 amino acids. The V end lost 2 bases, the J end lost 0 bases, and 13 bases lay between the germline ends.

The chain employs TRBV30 and TRBJ1-1; 10 bases are a match to TRBD1. In germline, CDR1 is GTSNPN, CDR2 SVGIG (reference sequence). This CDR3 is built from 14 residues. Trimming at V came to 5 bases and at J to 8 bases, leaving 11 bases not matched to a gene. The CDR3 is CAWDRQGAYQEAFF. The CDR3 region has the DNA TGTGCCTGGGATCGACAGGGGGCGTACCAAGAAGCTTTCTTT.

The chain is built from TRBV11-2 and TRBJ2-3, with 9 bases fitting TRBD1. V lost 5 bases, J lost 3 bases, and 3 bases stayed unmatched. Germline V gives CDR1 SGHAT, CDR2 FQNNGV. There are 14 residues in the CDR3. The CDR3 bases are TGTGCCAGCAGCCAGACAGGGGGGACAGATACGCAGTATTTT. Residues: CASSQTGGTDTQYF. The full variable domain, rest sourced from reference TRBV11-2 and TRBJ2-3, is EAGVAQSPRYKIIEKRQSVAFWCNPISGHATLYWYQQILGQGPKLLIQFQNNGVVDDSQLPKDRFSAERLKGVDSTLKIQPAKLEDSAVYLCASSQTGGTDTQYFGPGTRLTVL.

The chain joins TRBV6-1 to TRBJ1-2; TRBD1 might be the D (5 bases). Trimming cost V 1 base and J 5 bases, with 17 bases left between them. The CDR3 extends over 16 amino acids. The germline gives CDR1 MNHNS, CDR2 SASEGT. The CDR3 region has the DNA TGTGCCAGCAGTGAAGACTACAGGATGAGTCCTTATGGCTACACCTTC. Translation gives CASSEDYRMSPYGYTF.

The chain carries TRBV7-3 and TRBJ1-6; no clear D gene. Germline values: CDR1 SGHTA, CDR2 FQGTGA. This CDR3 region has 15 residues. Trimming removed 2 bases from V and 7 bases from J, with 12 bases in between. The CDR3 sequence: CASSLEGGLNSPLHF. The DNA for the CDR3 is TGTGCCAGCAGCTTAGAAGGCGGGTTGAATTCACCCCTCCACTTT.

The V and J genes are TRBV7-9 and TRBJ2-7; tentatively, D is TRBD2 (5 bases). The CDR3 loop spans 14 amino acids. V shed 1 base and J shed 3 bases, with 10 bases lying between them. From germline, CDR1 is SEHNR and CDR2 FQNEAQ (reference sequence). DNA for the CDR3: TGTGCCAGCAGCTTAGAAGGGCGGGTCTACGAGCAGTACTTC. Its protein product is CASSLEGRVYEQYF.

This CDR3 reads CASSSSGAVGNEQFF. CDR3 DNA sequence: TGTGCCAGCAGTTCTAGCGGGGCCGTCGGAAATGAGCAGTTCTTC. V gene TRBV7-2 combines with J gene TRBJ2-1, with 9 bases that match TRBD2. Germline loops: CDR1 SGHTA, CDR2 FQGNSA. Trimming at V came to 6 bases and at J to 7 bases, leaving 10 bases not matched to a gene. There are 15 residues in the CDR3.

The CDR3 sequence is CAWSPKPGGQETQYF. CDR3 nucleotides: TGTGCCTGGAGCCCAAAACCAGGGGGTCAAGAGACCCAGTACTTC. The genes are TRBV30 and TRBJ2-5; 7 bases line up with TRBD1. Losses at the gene ends were 3 bases for V and 2 bases for J; bases not matched to a gene: 9. The CDR3 covers 15 residues. The germline V gene has CDR1 GTSNPN and CDR2 SVGIG (reference sequence).

The chain links TRBV30 to TRBJ1-1; the D gene is possibly TRBD1 (6 bases). The V gene's germline CDR1 is GTSNPN and CDR2 SVGIG (reference sequence). V was cut by 6 bases and J by 6 bases, with 20 bases left in between. CDR3 length: 14 amino acids. This chain's CDR3 is CACPSGGGDAEAFF. In DNA, the CDR3 is TGTGCCTGCCCCTCAGGTGGGGGCGACGCTGAAGCTTTCTTT.

V and J are TRBV7-3 and TRBJ1-5; D is unclear. V was trimmed by 0 bases and J by 5 bases, leaving 8 bases between them. CDR1 and CDR2 (germline): SGHTA, FQGTGA. The CDR3 has 14 residues. This chain's CDR3 is CASSLTAGDQPQHF. The CDR3 DNA follows: TGTGCCAGCAGCTTAACGGCTGGTGATCAGCCCCAGCATTTT.

The chain carries TRBV6-1 and TRBJ1-2, with D possibly TRBD1 on 6 matching bases. The germline gives CDR1 MNHNS, CDR2 SASEGT. CDR3 size: 14 residues. The V end was cut by 6 bases, the J end by 8 bases, with 19 bases between. The CDR3: CASSDIQGVGGYTF. The CDR3 DNA reads TGTGCCAGCAGCGACATACAGGGTGTTGGGGGCTACACCTTC.

The CDR3 is CATRSRGSPISNQPQHF. For the CDR3, the DNA is TGTGCCACACGCTCAAGGGGGTCTCCCATTAGCAATCAGCCCCAGCATTTT. The chain couples TRBV10-3 to TRBJ1-5, with D possibly TRBD1 on 6 matching bases. Trimming removed 10 bases from V and 0 bases from J, with 22 bases in between. Germline V gene data show CDR1 as ENHRY and CDR2 as SYGVKD. This CDR3 region has 17 residues.

The V gene is TRBV6-5, the J gene TRBJ1-2, with D possibly matching TRBD1 (6 bases). This CDR3 has 14 amino acids. The germline V gene has CDR1 MNHEY and CDR2 SVGAGI. Trimming removed 4 bases at V and 2 bases at J, with 11 bases between. CDR3 nucleotides: TGTGCCAGCAGTTGGGACATAGTCAACTATGGCTACACCTTC. This sequence encodes CASSWDIVNYGYTF.

This clone was picked up a small number of times. The CDR3 spells CASSLTQTYEQYF. The CDR3 bases are TGCGCCAGCAGCTTGACGCAGACCTACGAGCAGTACTTC. The chain combines TRBV5-1 with TRBJ2-7; D ambiguous. Germline values: CDR1 SGHRS, CDR2 YFSETQ. The V and J ends lost 1 base and 2 bases respectively, with 7 bases between them. The CDR3 covers 13 residues.

The chain uses TRBV7-9 and TRBJ2-2; tentative D call: TRBD2 (6 bases). CDR1 and CDR2 (germline): SEHNR, FQNEAQ (reference sequence). V was trimmed by 6 bases and J by 6 bases, leaving 20 bases between them. This CDR3 contains 16 residues. CDR3 protein: CASRRPRDLGPGELFF. CDR3 in DNA: TGTGCCAGCAGGCGGCCCAGGGACTTAGGCCCCGGGGAGCTGTTTTTT.

V usage is TRBV6-1 and J usage is TRBJ2-3; no reliable D call. The CDR3 totals 13 residues. V was shortened by 6 bases and J by 2 bases, with 9 bases between the two germline ends. CDR1 is MNHNS, CDR2 SASEGT, per germline. The CDR3 bases are TGTGCCAGCAGCGTATCTCTCACAGATACGCAGTATTTT. Its protein is CASSVSLTDTQYF.

This chain connects TRBV25-1 to TRBJ2-7; a weak D match, TRBD1 (5 bases). Germline CDR1 reads MGHDK; CDR2 reads SYGVNS. V was clipped by 2 bases and J by 4 bases, with 9 bases between them. The CDR3 consists of 13 residues. This CDR3 is CASSETGIYEQYF. The CDR3 DNA is TGTGCCAGCAGTGAAACAGGAATATACGAGCAGTACTTC.

The chain combines TRBV7-2 with TRBJ2-1, with TRBD2 matching over 13 bases. Germline V gene sequence: CDR1 SGHTA, CDR2 FQGNSA. CDR3 length: 16 residues. J was trimmed by 9 bases and V by 3 bases; bases with no gene match: 8. CDR3 nucleotides: TGTGCCAGCAGCTTGGGGGGACTAGCGGGGACAGGTGAGCAGTTCTTC. Translated, it gives CASSLGGLAGTGEQFF.

The gene calls are TRBV5-1 and TRBJ2-1; 10 nucleotides match TRBD2. The CDR3 has 12 amino acids. The ends lost 6 bases at V and 9 bases at J; junction bases unmatched: 3. Germline V gives CDR1 SGHRS, CDR2 YFSETQ. The CDR3 bases are TGCGCCAGCACAGCGGGGGGGATTGAGCAGTTCTTC. This encodes CASTAGGIEQFF.

This CDR3 is CASSGREGQPQHF. CDR3 DNA: TGTGCCAGCAGTGGGAGGGAGGGTCAGCCCCAGCATTTT. This chain connects TRBV6-5 to TRBJ1-5; D is ambiguous. Deletions cut 5 bases from V and 6 bases from J, with 11 bases between. Germline-derived CDR1 and CDR2 are MNHEY and SVGAGI. The CDR3 length is 13 residues.

The J gene is TRBJ2-5, the V gene TRBV5-4, with 9 bases identical to TRBD2. The CDR3 is 16 residues long. The V gene end was trimmed by 1 base and the J gene end by 5 bases; junction bases not matched to a gene: 9. Germline CDR1 SGHNT, CDR2 YYREEE (reference sequence). The CDR3 bases are TGTGCCAGCAGCTTGCTGGGGGGAGGACTAGCGGAGACCCAGTACTTC. Its protein product is CASSLLGGGLAETQYF.

The J gene is TRBJ1-5, the V gene TRBV2; D ambiguous. This CDR3 has 14 residues. Trimming removed 6 bases at V and 5 bases at J, with 14 bases between. The V gene's germline CDR1 is SNHLY and CDR2 FYNNEI. The CDR3 spells CASRPGISDQPQHF. CDR3 DNA: TGTGCCAGCAGACCCGGGATAAGCGATCAGCCCCAGCATTTT.

This clone has just one count. The V call is TRBV9, the J call TRBJ2-3; the D is unclear. V lost 1 base to trimming and J lost 3 bases, with 12 bases between them. From germline, CDR1 is SGDLS and CDR2 YYNGEE. This CDR3 comprises 15 residues. CDR3 bases: TGTGCCAGCAGCGTACTGCACAGCAATACAGATACGCAGTATTTT. Encoded protein: CASSVLHSNTDTQYF. The complete variable domain, with remaining parts taken from reference TRBV9 and TRBJ2-3, reads DSGVTQTPKHLITATGQRVTLRCSPRSGDLSVYWYQQSLDQGLQFLIQYYNGEERAKGNILERFSAQQFPDLHSELNLSSLELGDSALYFCASSVLHSNTDTQYFGPGTRLTVL.

The CDR3 bases are TGTGCCAGCAGCTTCACAGGGAGAAGGAGCACAGATACGCAGTATTTT. Translating it yields CASSFTGRRSTDTQYF. The chain employs TRBV7-9 and TRBJ2-3, with D perhaps TRBD1 (6 bases). Germline V gives CDR1 SEHNR, CDR2 FQNEAQ (reference sequence). The CDR3 spans 16 residues. The V end was cut by 3 bases, the J end by 0 bases, with 13 bases between.

V and J are TRBV4-2 and TRBJ1-1; 8 bases match TRBD1. V lost 2 bases, J lost 6 bases, and 11 bases stayed unmatched. Per the germline V gene, CDR1 is LGHNA and CDR2 is YNFKEQ. CDR3 length equals 16 residues. CDR3 nucleotides: TGTGCCAGCAGCCAATTTTATGGACAGGGATCGGCTGAAGCTTTCTTT. Its protein product is CASSQFYGQGSAEAFF.

The rearrangement uses TRBV5-8 and TRBJ1-4, with TRBD1 matching 9 bases. Germline trimming cut 2 bases from V and 7 bases from J; bases unmatched to any gene: 9. There are 16 residues in the CDR3. CDR1 is SGHTS and CDR2 is YDEGEE in the germline V gene. The CDR3 loop reads CASSFFVGGQGEKLFF. The DNA for the CDR3 is TGTGCCAGCAGCTTCTTCGTAGGGGGACAGGGTGAAAAACTGTTTTTT.

The rearrangement joins TRBV9 to TRBJ1-2, with 11 bases fitting TRBD1. CDR1 SGDLS and CDR2 YYNGEE come from the germline V gene. The ends lost 3 bases at V and 3 bases at J; junction bases unmatched: 7. This CDR3 has 16 amino acids. The CDR3 DNA is TGTGCCAGCAGCGCAGGACAGGGGGCCTTTTACTATGGCTACACCTTC. Its protein product is CASSAGQGAFYYGYTF.

V gene TRBV7-9 combines with J gene TRBJ2-1; TRBD1 matches 7 bases. CDR1 SEHNR and CDR2 FQNEAQ come from the germline V gene (reference sequence). Trimming at V came to 3 bases and at J to 6 bases, leaving 2 bases not matched to a gene. The CDR3 is 13 residues long. As DNA, the CDR3 is TGTGCCAGCAGCTTCGACAGGGTCAATGAGCAGTTCTTC. Translating it yields CASSFDRVNEQFF.

The chain has TRBV28 and TRBJ2-4, with 11 bases that match TRBD1. V dropped 6 bases and J dropped 6; count of bases not matched to a gene: 10. The CDR3 loop spans 16 amino acids. Germline V gives CDR1 MDHEN, CDR2 SYDVKM. The chain's CDR3 is CASRRNGQGAGNIQYF. CDR3 coding DNA: TGTGCCAGCAGACGCAATGGACAGGGGGCGGGAAACATTCAGTACTTC.

The V and J genes are TRBV7-2 and TRBJ1-6, with D tentatively TRBD1 (5 bases). The CDR3 contains 15 residues. The germline V and J ends were trimmed by 1 base and 7 bases, with 11 bases remaining between them. CDR1 is SGHTA, CDR2 FQGNSA, per germline. The CDR3 reads CASSLVAQVNSPLHF. The CDR3 nucleotides are TGTGCCAGCAGCTTAGTGGCACAGGTAAATTCACCCCTCCACTTT.

The chain uses TRBV5-1 and TRBJ2-1; D might be TRBD1 (6 bases). The CDR3 extends over 15 amino acids. Germline-derived CDR1 and CDR2 are SGHRS and YFSETQ. Trimming shortened V by 0 bases and J by 6 bases, and 13 bases separated the two germline ends. The CDR3: CASSLALDSINEQFF. The CDR3 DNA sequence: TGCGCCAGCAGCTTGGCCTTGGACAGCATCAATGAGCAGTTCTTC.